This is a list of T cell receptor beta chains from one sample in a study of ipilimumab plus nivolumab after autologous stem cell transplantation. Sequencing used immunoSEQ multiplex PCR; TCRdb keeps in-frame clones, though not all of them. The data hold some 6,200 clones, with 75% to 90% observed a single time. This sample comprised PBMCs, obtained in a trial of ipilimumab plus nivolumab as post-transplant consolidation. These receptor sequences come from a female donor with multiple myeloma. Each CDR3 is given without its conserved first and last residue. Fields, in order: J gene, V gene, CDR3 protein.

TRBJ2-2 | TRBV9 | ASSVDRVTPGELF
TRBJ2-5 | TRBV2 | AVSGAGATGGETQY
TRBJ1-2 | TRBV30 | AWTPGTAPPYESGYT
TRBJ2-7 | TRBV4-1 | ASSQVPQTGTEQY
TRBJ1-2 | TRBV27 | ASSLALGHSGGYT
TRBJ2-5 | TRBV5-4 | ASSLLSGGETQY
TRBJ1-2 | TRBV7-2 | ASSLAPDAAYYGYT
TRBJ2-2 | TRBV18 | ASSPTSGGNTGELF
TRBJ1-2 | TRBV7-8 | ASSLGTGDPKYGYT
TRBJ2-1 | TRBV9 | ASSPGGASMNEQF
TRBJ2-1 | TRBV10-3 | AIREAALQDEQF
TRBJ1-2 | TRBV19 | ASSKGRDRVRYGYT
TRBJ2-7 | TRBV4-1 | ASSQGTSGVPSYEQY
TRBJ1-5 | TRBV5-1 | ASSLDVGGNQPQH
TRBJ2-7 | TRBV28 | ASSFGTAGGEQY
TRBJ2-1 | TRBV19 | ASSPGGSHNEQF
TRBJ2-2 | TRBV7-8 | ASSLEQGWTGELF
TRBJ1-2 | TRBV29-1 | SVWSGNNYGYT
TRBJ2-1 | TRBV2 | ASSAASGRHSEQF
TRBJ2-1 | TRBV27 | ASSLGVAREGLFREQF
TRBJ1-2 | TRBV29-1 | SVETGGDGYT
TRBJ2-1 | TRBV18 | ASSPGPGGFRSDEQF
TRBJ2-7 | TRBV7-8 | ASSQIGATYEQY
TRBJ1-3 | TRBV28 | ASSPQYTRDRSSGNTIY
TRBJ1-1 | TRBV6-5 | ASRRLGGRTEAF
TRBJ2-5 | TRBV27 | ASSFGTGGLGETQY
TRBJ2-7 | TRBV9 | ASSVRLAGEQY
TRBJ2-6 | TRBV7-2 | ASSLVGSGANVLT
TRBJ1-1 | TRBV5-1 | ASSKGTGGTEAF
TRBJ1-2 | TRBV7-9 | ASSSSTGETYGYT
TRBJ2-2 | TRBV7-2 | ASSLAGARTGELF
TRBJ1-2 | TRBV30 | AWSQPGDNYGYT
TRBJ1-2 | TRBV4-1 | ASSQEGQLYGYT
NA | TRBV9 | ASSEGDELYEQY
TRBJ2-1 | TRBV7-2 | ASSRQQGAHNEQF
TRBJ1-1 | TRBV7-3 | ASSPQGASEAF
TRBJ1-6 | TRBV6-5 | ASSQGHYNSPLH
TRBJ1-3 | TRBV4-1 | ASSQPLSDSPPRNTIY
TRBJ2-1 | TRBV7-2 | ASSRSTGTGGINEQF
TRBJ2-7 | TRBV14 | ASSQVHEQY
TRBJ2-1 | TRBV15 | ATSRLGSLSSYNEQF
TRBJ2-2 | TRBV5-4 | ASNLGGVNTGELF